These 24 T cell receptor beta chains share one sample of origin, sequenced in a study of cytomegalovirus exposure and HLA in healthy donors. PCR was performed using 60 Vbeta and 13 Jbeta primers. The assay was immunoSEQ multiplex PCR, and TCRdb's table has in-frame clones only and misses some. The data contain about 130,000 clones, about 86% of them singletons. The specimen sequenced was PBMCs. These receptors were collected from a man between 18 and 35 years old in good health and CMV-seronegative.

This clone was counted only a few times. This chain links TRBV5-6 with TRBJ1-4; possible D gene TRBD1, 6 bases. The CDR3 runs to 15 residues. Germline CDR1 is SGHDT and CDR2 is YYEEEE. V gave up 4 bases and J gave up 11 bases, with 21 bases separating them. The CDR3 sequence is CASSGTIQGWGKLFF. The DNA for the CDR3 is TGTGCCAGCAGCGGGACTATACAGGGTTGGGGGAAACTGTTTTTT.

Only one count was recorded for this clone. V usage is TRBV30 and J usage is TRBJ1-1; weak D call: TRBD1 (5 bases). V was cut by 2 bases and J by 9 bases, with 19 bases left in between. This CDR3 is built from 14 residues. CDR1 GTSNPN and CDR2 SVGIG come from the germline V gene (reference sequence). CDR3 bases: TGTGCCTGGAGTATCCCCCCGGTTGACAGTCAAGCTTTCTTT. Protein product: CAWSIPPVDSQAFF. Supplemented by reference TRBV30 and TRBJ1-1, the full variable domain reads SQTIHQWPATLVQPVGSPLSLECTVEGTSNPNLYWYRQAAGRGLQLLFYSVGIGQISSEVPQNLSASRPQDRQFILSSKKLLLSDSGFYLCAWSIPPVDSQAFFGQGTRLTVV.

This clone was counted a single time. This CDR3 is CASSLRMRGWETQYF. CDR3 coding DNA: TGTGCCAGCAGCTTAAGGATGCGGGGGTGGGAGACCCAGTACTTC. The chain couples TRBV7-2 to TRBJ2-5; 7 bases are shared with TRBD2. The CDR3 consists of 15 residues. The ends lost 2 bases at V and 5 bases at J; junction bases unmatched: 8. Per the germline V gene, CDR1 is SGHTA and CDR2 is FQGNSA.

This chain joins TRBV5-4 and TRBJ1-2; no clear D gene. The V end was cut by 2 bases, the J end by 5 bases, with 10 bases between. The CDR3 consists of 13 residues. Germline-derived CDR1 and CDR2 are SGHNT and YYREEE (reference sequence). CDR3 coding DNA: TGTGCCAGCAGCTTCGACGGAGAGTATGGCTACACCTTC. Protein: CASSFDGEYGYTF.

The J gene is TRBJ1-5, the V gene TRBV7-8; D is unresolved. The V end was cut by 5 bases, the J end by 2 bases, with 16 bases between. This CDR3 has 16 amino acids. Germline CDR1 SGHVS, CDR2 FQNEAQ. CDR3 protein: CASSPPGRDRNQPQHF. Written as DNA, the CDR3 is TGTGCCAGCAGCCCACCCGGGAGGGATCGCAATCAGCCCCAGCATTTT.

This chain links TRBV6-1 with TRBJ2-3; 7 bases are a match to TRBD1. CDR1 MNHNS and CDR2 SASEGT come from the germline V gene. J was trimmed by 3 bases and V by 7 bases; bases with no gene match: 7. CDR3 length: 14 amino acids. As DNA, the CDR3 is TGTGCCAGCAAACGGGCAGGGGGAACAGATACGCAGTATTTT. It translates to CASKRAGGTDTQYF.

This chain connects TRBV30 to TRBJ1-1, with TRBD1 as a possible D gene (6 bases). Germline V gene lookup returns CDR1 GTSNPN and CDR2 SVGIG (reference sequence). This CDR3 contains 11 residues. Trimming left V 4 bases short and J 8 bases short, with 11 bases between. The CDR3 region has the DNA TGTGCCTGGATCGGGACACGCGAAGCTTTCTTT. Residues: CAWIGTREAFF. Full variable domain (remainder filled in from reference TRBV30 and TRBJ1-1): SQTIHQWPATLVQPVGSPLSLECTVEGTSNPNLYWYRQAAGRGLQLLFYSVGIGQISSEVPQNLSASRPQDRQFILSSKKLLLSDSGFYLCAWIGTREAFFGQGTRLTVV.

The chain is built from TRBV6-5 and TRBJ1-3; D is perhaps TRBD1 (6 bases). The V end lost 5 bases, the J end lost 0 bases, and 11 bases lay between the germline ends. Germline lookup yields CDR1 MNHEY and CDR2 SVGAGI. The CDR3 loop spans 15 amino acids. The CDR3 nucleotides are TGTGCCAGCAGTAGCCTAGGGGGCTCTGGAAACACCATATATTTT. This sequence encodes CASSSLGGSGNTIYF.

The table lists this clone with a count of one. The V gene is TRBV28, the J gene TRBJ2-7; the D gene is possibly TRBD1 (6 bases). Germline values: CDR1 MDHEN, CDR2 SYDVKM. The length of the CDR3 is 14 residues. V lost 6 bases and J 3 bases, leaving 15 bases between the germline ends. As DNA, the CDR3 is TGTGCCAGCAGGAACAGGGAACTGCACTACGAGCAGTACTTC. Protein sequence: CASRNRELHYEQYF.

The genes are TRBV27 and TRBJ2-6; weak D call: TRBD2 (6 bases). This CDR3 has 18 residues. Germline CDR1 MNHEY, CDR2 SMNVEV (reference sequence). V was pared by 5 bases and J by 0 bases, with 17 bases between. The CDR3, as DNA: TGTGCCAGCAGTCCCCGCGGGATACTAAGCTCTGGGGCCAACGTCCTGACTTTC. Translating gives CASSPRGILSSGANVLTF.

V usage is TRBV30 and J usage is TRBJ2-1, with 10 nucleotides matching TRBD2. The trim removed 7 bases at V and 7 bases at J, leaving 16 bases unmatched. Germline CDR1 reads GTSNPN; CDR2 reads SVGIG (reference sequence). This CDR3 contains 16 residues. The CDR3 DNA sequence: TGTGCCTCCAACGGAGCGGGGGGGTCCAGGCTGAATGAGCAGTTCTTC. This translates into CASNGAGGSRLNEQFF.

This clone was observed once. The gene calls are TRBV4-3 and TRBJ2-3; TRBD1 might be the D (6 bases). V was pared by 0 bases and J by 5 bases, with 21 bases between. Germline CDR1 LGHNA, CDR2 YSLEER. The CDR3 runs 18 residues. The CDR3 here is CASSQDAPWGQVVDTQYF. The CDR3 region has the DNA TGCGCCAGCAGCCAAGATGCCCCCTGGGGGCAGGTGGTAGATACGCAGTATTTT.

DNA for the CDR3: TGTGCCACCCCGACAGGGAGCAATGAGCAGTTCTTC. Amino acid sequence: CATPTGSNEQFF. V gene TRBV2 combines with J gene TRBJ2-1; 7 nucleotides align to TRBD1. The germline V gene has CDR1 SNHLY and CDR2 FYNNEI. The CDR3 is made up of 12 amino acids. Losses at the gene ends were 10 bases for V and 6 bases for J; bases not matched to a gene: 6. Full variable domain (outside the CDR3, taken from reference TRBV2 and TRBJ2-1): EPEVTQTPSHQVTQMGQEVILRCVPISNHLYFYWYRQILGQKVEFLVSFYNNEISEKSEIFDDQFSVERPDGSNFTLKIRSTKLEDSAMYFCATPTGSNEQFFGPGTRLTVL.

This clone was found once. The rearrangement uses TRBV10-3 and TRBJ1-6, with 8 bases lining up with TRBD1. This CDR3 is 15 amino acids long. Germline CDR1 and CDR2: ENHRY and SYGVKD. Trimming removed 2 bases from V and 15 bases from J; junction bases left unmatched: 12. In nucleotides, the CDR3 is TGTGCCATCAGTGAGATGCAGGGGGCGAGTAACGGCCTCCACTTT. Translation gives CAISEMQGASNGLHF.

The chain is built from TRBV9 and TRBJ2-5, with TRBD2 matching over 11 bases. Unmatched junction bases numbered 8, after V lost 1 base and J lost 3 bases. Germline CDR1 is SGDLS and CDR2 is YYNGEE. The CDR3 extends over 17 amino acids. CDR3 in amino acids: CASSVFPTSGGKETQYF. CDR3 coding DNA: TGTGCCAGCAGCGTATTTCCCACTAGCGGGGGAAAAGAGACCCAGTACTTC. Combining the CDR3 with reference TRBV9 and TRBJ2-5 gives the whole variable domain DSGVTQTPKHLITATGQRVTLRCSPRSGDLSVYWYQQSLDQGLQFLIQYYNGEERAKGNILERFSAQQFPDLHSELNLSSLELGDSALYFCASSVFPTSGGKETQYFGPGTRLLVL.

The V gene is TRBV9, the J gene TRBJ2-5; TRBD2 is a possible D gene (6 bases). The CDR3 runs 13 residues. V dropped 3 bases and J dropped 5 bases, with 11 bases sitting between them. Per germline, CDR1 SGDLS and CDR2 YYNGEE. CDR3 in amino acids: CASSASVRETQYF. The CDR3 coding sequence is TGTGCCAGCAGCGCTAGCGTCCGGGAGACCCAGTACTTC.

CDR3 in DNA: TGTGCCAGCAGCTTAGGGGGCCTCTATGGCTACACCTTC. Encoded protein: CASSLGGLYGYTF. The chain employs TRBV7-9 and TRBJ1-2, with D perhaps matching TRBD1 (5 bases). The V and J ends lost 1 base and 4 bases respectively, with 7 bases between them. This CDR3 has 13 amino acids. Germline assignment: CDR1 SEHNR and CDR2 FQNEAQ (reference sequence).

The V call is TRBV30, the J call TRBJ1-5; 8 bases align to TRBD1. The CDR3 contains 13 residues. The trim removed 3 bases at V and 8 bases at J, leaving 6 bases unmatched. Germline CDR1 GTSNPN, CDR2 SVGIG (reference sequence). The CDR3 nucleotides read TGTGCCTGGAGGGACAGGGTCATGGAGCCCCAGCATTTT. Translated, it gives CAWRDRVMEPQHF.

The V gene is TRBV10-3, the J gene TRBJ2-1; 7 nucleotides line up with TRBD1. J gave up 8 bases and V 4 bases, and 2 bases lay outside the gene matches. There are 12 residues in the CDR3. The germline gives CDR1 ENHRY, CDR2 SYGVKD. CDR3 nucleotide sequence: TGTGCCATCAGTGGAACAGGGGATGAGCAGTTCTTC. It yields the protein CAISGTGDEQFF.

This chain uses TRBV19 with TRBJ1-6; TRBD1 might be the D (6 bases). The germline V gene has CDR1 LNHDA and CDR2 SQIVND (reference sequence). The CDR3 has 17 amino acids. V shed 4 bases and J shed 7 bases, with 20 bases lying between them. Here the CDR3 reads CASSRWAKGGANSPLHF. The CDR3 DNA sequence: TGTGCCAGTAGTAGATGGGCCAAAGGGGGAGCGAATTCACCCCTCCACTTT.

This chain joins TRBV4-3 and TRBJ2-7, with 7 bases lining up with TRBD1. This CDR3 comprises 15 residues. The trim removed 3 bases at V and 2 bases at J, leaving 7 bases unmatched. The germline gives CDR1 LGHNA, CDR2 YSLEER. The DNA for the CDR3 is TGCGCCAGCAGCCAGGGAAACAGGGGCCCCTACGAGCAGTACTTC. It encodes CASSQGNRGPYEQYF.

The V and J genes are TRBV7-8 and TRBJ1-1; maybe TRBD1 (6 bases). Between the trimmed V and J ends, which lost 4 bases and 0 bases, there was a span of 12 bases. The CDR3 spans 15 residues. Per germline, CDR1 SGHVS and CDR2 FQNEAQ. The CDR3 nucleotides read TGTGCCAGCAGCTCCAAGACAGGCTTGAACACTGAAGCTTTCTTT. Translation gives CASSSKTGLNTEAFF.

The V and J genes are TRBV9 and TRBJ1-1; D gene unclear. The CDR3 spans 17 residues. Germline V lookup: CDR1 SGDLS, CDR2 YYNGEE. The germline V and J ends were trimmed by 6 bases and 0 bases, with 21 bases remaining between them. CDR3 region: CASNARSALDLNTEAFF. The CDR3 DNA reads as TGTGCCAGCAACGCTAGGTCGGCCCTTGACTTGAACACTGAAGCTTTCTTT.

The V gene is TRBV6-5, the J gene TRBJ1-2; TRBD1 aligns across 8 bases. The V and J ends lost 1 base and 4 bases, in that order; junction bases with no gene match: 5. The CDR3 is 15 amino acids. The germline V gene has CDR1 MNHEY and CDR2 SVGAGI. The CDR3 loop reads CASSYFGQGVYGYTF. In nucleotides, the CDR3 is TGTGCCAGCAGTTACTTTGGACAGGGCGTCTATGGCTACACCTTC.